The rows below give T cell receptor beta chains drawn from one sample of a study of OX40 agonist ivuxolimab in advanced cancers. Method: immunoSEQ multiplex PCR; TCRdb's copy keeps in-frame clones and lacks some. Seen here are around 84,000 clones, 89% observed once, and the top ten hold about 0.2%. Material: CD4+ or CD8+ T cells sorted from blood, obtained in a trial of the OX40 agonist ivuxolimab. These TCRs come from an adult with an advanced solid tumor such as melanoma, head and neck, liver or kidney cancer. CDR3s include the opening cysteine and the closing phenylalanine or tryptophan. The D gene is left open where the match is weak. Clone size, where shown, is once, few, many, or a class for clones that have expanded.

j_call v_call clone_size d_call cdr3_nt cdr3_aa
TRBJ1-1 TRBV7-2 - - TGTGCCAGCAGCCCATGGACGAAAAGCACTGAAGCTTTCTTT CASSPWTKSTEAFF
TRBJ2-3 TRBV6-5 - - TGTGCCAGCAGTTACTCGGGTTCCGGGTTCACAGATACGCAGTATTTT CASSYSGSGFTDTQYF
TRBJ1-1 TRBV5-1 once - TGCGCCAGCAGCAAACAGGGTAGTCATAGCACTGAAGCTTTCTTT CASSKQGSHSTEAFF
TRBJ1-5 TRBV2 - TRBD1 TGTGCCAGCAGAGGACAGGTCAGTCAGCCCCAGCATTTT CASRGQVSQPQHF
TRBJ1-5 TRBV2 once - TGTGCCAGCAGTGAAGAAATGGGCGGGAATCAGCCCCAGCATTTT CASSEEMGGNQPQHF
TRBJ2-1 TRBV7-2 - - TGTGCCAGCAGCCGACAGCTAGCGAACTATAATGAGCAGTTCTTC CASSRQLANYNEQFF
TRBJ2-7 TRBV28 - TRBD1 TGTGCCAGCGGAGGACAGGGGGCATACGAGCAGTACTTC CASGGQGAYEQYF
TRBJ1-3 TRBV23-1 - - TGCGCCAGCAGTCAACCGGGGCCAGGACAGGGAAACACCATATATTTT CASSQPGPGQGNTIYF
TRBJ2-7 TRBV25-1 - TRBD2 TGTGCCAGCAGTGGCCCTAGCGGGAGCTACGAGCAGTACTTC CASSGPSGSYEQYF
TRBJ2-1 TRBV20-1 - - TGCAGTGCGGGGGGGCTAGGTGAGCAGTTCTTC CSAGGLGEQFF
TRBJ2-7 TRBV7-6 - TRBD2 TGTGCCAGCAGCCAACGGCGGGACTGGGACTACTACGAGCAGTACTTC CASSQRRDWDYYEQYF
TRBJ2-1 TRBV5-6 - - TGTGCCAGCAGCGGCTCCAGGGGAACTGAGCAGTTCTTC CASSGSRGTEQFF
TRBJ1-2 TRBV7-9 - TRBD1 TGTGCCAGCAGGACCGGGACAGGGGAAGGCTACACCTTC CASRTGTGEGYTF
TRBJ2-5 TRBV5-4 - TRBD1 TGTGCCAGCAGCTGGGGACAGGGGAATCGAGAGACCCAGTACTTC CASSWGQGNRETQYF
TRBJ2-7 TRBV18 - TRBD2 TGTGCCAGCTCCCTTACTAGCGGGAGAACGTACGAGCAGTACTTC CASSLTSGRTYEQYF
TRBJ2-2 TRBV18 - TRBD1 TGTGCCAGCTCACAGGCGACAGGGGGCAAGGCCGGGGAGCTGTTTTTT CASSQATGGKAGELFF
TRBJ2-7 TRBV27 - - TGTGCCAGCAGTGGAGCGAGCGAGCAGTACTTC CASSGASEQYF
TRBJ2-7 TRBV5-4 - - TGTGCCAGCAGCTTCCGCGGCAGAGAGCAGTACTTC CASSFRGREQYF
TRBJ2-1 TRBV10-3 - TRBD2 TGTGCCATCAGTGAGTCGGGAGGGGATTACAATGAGCAGTTCTTC CAISESGGDYNEQFF
TRBJ2-7 TRBV9 - TRBD2 TGTGCCAGCAGCTCTGGGGCTAGCGGGAGACTCTACGAGCAGTACTTC CASSSGASGRLYEQYF
TRBJ1-2 TRBV5-1 - - TGCGCCAGCAGCTTGTTGCAGGGTGCCGCCATGGCTAGGGACTTC CASSLLQGAAMARDF
TRBJ1-2 TRBV30 - TRBD1 TGTGCCCAAATAGGCGGAGGGGGCGGTAACTATGGCTACACCTTC CAQIGGGGGNYGYTF
TRBJ1-4 TRBV19 - TRBD1 TGTGCCAGTGAAGAGACCGGGACAGGAGGCGAAAAACTGTTTTTT CASEETGTGGEKLFF
TRBJ2-1 TRBV5-1 - TRBD1 TGCGCCAGCAGCTTGACGGGACAGGCCTTCAATGAGCAGTTCTTC CASSLTGQAFNEQFF
TRBJ1-2 TRBV6-4 - TRBD1 TGTGCCAGCAGTGACGGGGGACAGATAAATGGCTACACCTTC CASSDGGQINGYTF
TRBJ2-5 TRBV5-1 - TRBD2 TGCGCCAGCAGCCGGGGACTAGCGGGAATGCAAGAGACCCAGTACTTC CASSRGLAGMQETQYF